Listed below are T cell receptor beta chains from one sample, sequenced in a study of identical twins. One entry per CDR3 protein, called by TCRdb with MiXCR from the 5' RACE reads. In the table there are about 890,000 distinct CDR3 sequences, approximately 13% of which are singletons. The same data also went into a second study, on yellow fever vaccine responses in identical twins.

The sequenced sample was PBMCs. The receptors come from a young woman in good health. CDR3s include the opening cysteine and the closing phenylalanine or tryptophan. Each record gives: clone size, J gene, D gene, V gene, CDR3 DNA, CDR3 protein. The D gene is left open where the match is weak. Some rows have no size entry. The others give once, few or many, or a class for an expanded clone.

NA | TRBJ2-5 | NA | TRBV7-8 | TGTGCCAGCGGAAAGGGACGGAGAGAGACCCAGTACTTC | CASGKGRRETQYF
few | TRBJ1-1 | NA | TRBV6-5 | TGTGCCAGCAGTTACTCGTTAGCCATGAACACTGAAGCTTTCTTT | CASSYSLAMNTEAFF
NA | TRBJ2-7 | TRBD2 | TRBV15 | TGTGCCACCAGCAGAGCGGGGACTAGCGTTTTGAACGAGCAGTACTTC | CATSRAGTSVLNEQYF
few | TRBJ2-1 | NA | TRBV2 | TGTGCCAGCAGTGTAAATTGGGGAACTCAGAGCTCCTACAATGAGCAGTTCTTC | CASSVNWGTQSSYNEQFF
NA | TRBJ1-1 | TRBD1 | TRBV6-2/TRBV6-3 | TGTGCCAGCAGTTACCCCGGACAGGGATCGGTCACTGAAGCTTTCTTT | CASSYPGQGSVTEAFF
few | TRBJ2-2 | NA | TRBV10-1 | TGCGCCAGCAGTGACGGGCCCCCGGCGAACACCGGGGAGCTGTTTTTT | CASSDGPPANTGELFF
NA | TRBJ2-7 | TRBD2 | TRBV6-1 | TGTGCCAGCAGTCCCGTAGCGGGCAGCTCCTACGAGCAGTACTTC | CASSPVAGSSYEQYF
many | TRBJ1-5 | NA | TRBV16 | TGTGCCAGCAGCCAATACAGCGGCTCTCTCAATCAGCCCCAGCATTTT | CASSQYSGSLNQPQHF
few | TRBJ2-3 | TRBD2 | TRBV10-2 | TGCGCCAGCAGTGGGCGGGGAGGGGATACGCAGTATTTT | CASSGRGGDTQYF
few | TRBJ1-4 | NA | TRBV4-1 | TGCGCCAGCAGCCAAGGAACAACGGGGCTCTGGAATGAAAAACTGTTTTTT | CASSQGTTGLWNEKLFF
NA | TRBJ2-1 | NA | TRBV5-1 | TGCGCCAGCAGCCCTTTGACAGACTACAATGAGCAGTTCTTC | CASSPLTDYNEQFF
few | TRBJ1-1 | NA | TRBV20-1 | TGCAGTGCTAGAGATTCCGGGGCGACCCGGACCACTGAAGCTTTCTTT | CSARDSGATRTTEAFF